A selection of T cell receptor beta chains follows, all from one sample in a study of Ad26.COV2.S vaccination and SARS-CoV-2 variants. The data were produced by immunoSEQ multiplex PCR, yet TCRdb's version contains in-frame clones alone and is incomplete. The sample lists around 450,000 clones; roughly nine tenths were seen once. Sequencing was performed on peripheral blood, taken in a trial of Ad26.COV2.S vaccine versus placebo. The origin of the receptors is a person between 18 and 59 years old who received the Ad26.COV2.S COVID-19 vaccine or a placebo. The CDR3 runs from the conserved cysteine through the conserved F or W. D genes are given only for firm matches. Clone size is shown for a subset of rows, as once, few, many or a class of expanded clone.

v_gene,abundance,len,j_gene,d_gene,CDR3aa,CDR3nt
TRBV5-1,NA,14,TRBJ1-1,NA,CASSFRGLNTEAFF,TGCGCCAGCAGCTTTCGGGGTTTGAACACTGAAGCTTTCTTT
TRBV5-4,NA,15,TRBJ2-5,TRBD1,CASSSPGQLQETQYF,TGTGCCAGCAGCTCGCCGGGACAGCTCCAAGAGACCCAGTACTTC
TRBV5-8,few,17,TRBJ2-7,TRBD1,CASSLTDWTGVIYEQYF,TGTGCCAGCAGCCTCACAGATTGGACAGGGGTCATTTACGAGCAGTACTTC
TRBV19,NA,13,TRBJ2-5,NA,CASRRDNQETQYF,TGTGCCAGTAGACGGGACAATCAAGAGACCCAGTACTTC
TRBV6-6,NA,15,TRBJ1-4,TRBD1,CASSYGTATNEKLFF,TGTGCCAGCAGTTATGGGACAGCAACTAATGAAAAACTGTTTTTT
TRBV29-1,NA,14,TRBJ2-2,NA,CSVQQGSFTGELFF,TGCAGCGTCCAACAGGGTTCGTTTACCGGGGAGCTGTTTTTT
TRBV14,once,16,TRBJ1-4,NA,CASSEERGGIGEKLFF,TGTGCCAGCAGCGAAGAGCGCGGGGGGATTGGTGAAAAACTGTTTTTT
TRBV7-2,once,15,TRBJ2-5,TRBD2,CASRSTLAGSGTQYF,TGTGCCAGCCGCTCGACTCTAGCGGGGTCAGGAACCCAGTACTTC
TRBV27,NA,12,TRBJ1-1,NA,CASSTLNTEAFF,TGTGCCAGCTCCACTCTTAACACTGAAGCTTTCTTT
TRBV7-2,once,13,TRBJ1-1,NA,CASSSQRNTEAFF,TGTGCCAGCAGCTCACAGAGGAACACTGAAGCTTTCTTT
TRBV12-2,NA,15,TRBJ2-1,NA,CASRFPGLGNNEQFF,TGTGCAAGTCGCTTTCCGGGACTTGGAAACAATGAGCAGTTCTTC
TRBV28,NA,14,TRBJ2-5,TRBD2,CASSPGGTQETQYF,TGTGCCAGCAGCCCGGGGGGTACTCAAGAGACCCAGTACTTC
TRBV4-1,few,16,TRBJ2-7,NA,CASSQQPLGTYYEQYF,TGCGCCAGCAGCCAGCAACCTCTAGGGACCTACTACGAGCAGTACTTC
TRBV27,NA,15,TRBJ2-1,TRBD2,CASSLRAGFDNEQFF,TGTGCCAGCAGTTTGCGAGCGGGATTCGACAATGAGCAGTTCTTC
TRBV19,NA,16,TRBJ2-3,NA,CASSISGDLFADTQYF,TGTGCCAGTAGTATTTCCGGGGACCTTTTCGCAGATACGCAGTATTTT
TRBV4-3,NA,16,TRBJ1-6,NA,CASSQEFARERSPLHF,TGCGCCAGCAGCCAAGAGTTCGCCAGGGAGCGGTCACCCCTCCACTTT
TRBV19,NA,14,TRBJ2-3,NA,CASSISTYTDTQYF,TGTGCCAGTAGTATATCGACCTACACAGATACGCAGTATTTT
TRBV21-1,NA,18,TRBJ2-2,NA,CASSTIRDSRINTGELFF,TGTGCCAGCAGCACCATTCGGGACTCCCGCATAAACACCGGGGAGCTGTTTTTT
TRBV4-3,NA,21,TRBJ2-6,NA,CASSQDLTSRFWGPGANVLTF,TGCGCCAGCAGCCAAGATCTGACTTCGAGGTTCTGGGGACCTGGGGCCAACGTCCTGACTTTC
TRBV9,NA,15,TRBJ1-4,TRBD1,CASSVGGQGGEKLFF,TGTGCCAGCAGCGTAGGGGGACAGGGTGGCGAAAAACTGTTTTTT
TRBV5-1,NA,19,TRBJ2-1,NA,CASSPSGVSVSGEYNEQFF,TGCGCCAGCAGCCCCTCAGGGGTCTCGGTCAGCGGGGAGTACAATGAGCAGTTCTTC
TRBV11-3,NA,13,TRBJ1-1,NA,CASSQGRGTEAFF,TGTGCCAGCAGTCAGGGGAGGGGGACTGAAGCTTTCTTT
TRBV19,NA,13,TRBJ1-6,NA,CASRSGYNSPLHF,TGTGCCAGTAGATCCGGTTATAATTCACCCCTCCACTTT
TRBV5-4,NA,14,TRBJ1-2,TRBD1,CASSPMGQLYGYTF,TGTGCCAGCAGCCCAATGGGACAGCTTTATGGCTACACCTTC
TRBV4-1,few,18,TRBJ2-4,NA,CASSQLRDTLIAKNIQYF,TGCGCCAGCAGCCAACTCCGGGACACTCTCATAGCCAAAAACATTCAGTACTTC
TRBV20-1,NA,9,TRBJ2-5,NA,CSTPETQYF,TGCAGTACCCCAGAGACCCAGTACTTC
TRBV5-1,NA,16,TRBJ2-5,NA,CASSLARGFWQETQYF,TGCGCCAGCAGCTTGGCCCGGGGTTTTTGGCAAGAGACCCAGTACTTC
TRBV6-5,NA,16,TRBJ2-7,TRBD1,CASSYLQGAVRYEQYF,TGTGCCAGCAGTTACCTCCAGGGGGCGGTCAGGTACGAGCAGTACTTC
TRBV19,few,15,TRBJ1-6,NA,CASSGSAGYNSPLHF,TGTGCCAGTAGCGGATCAGCGGGATATAATTCACCCCTCCACTTT
TRBV6-5,NA,14,TRBJ1-5,TRBD1,CASSPYRGPQPQHF,TGTGCCAGCAGTCCCTACAGGGGGCCTCAGCCCCAGCATTTT
TRBV7-2,NA,14,TRBJ2-5,NA,CASSFQGYQETQYF,TGTGCCAGCAGCTTCCAGGGGTACCAAGAGACCCAGTACTTC
TRBV15,NA,20,TRBJ2-1,TRBD1,CATSRVSNRDRGRLGHEQFF,TGTGCCACCAGCAGAGTGTCCAACCGGGACAGGGGGCGGTTGGGCCATGAGCAGTTCTTC
TRBV7-2,NA,16,TRBJ1-5,TRBD1,CASSPTGQGFPEPQHF,TGTGCCAGCAGCCCCACGGGACAGGGGTTCCCCGAGCCCCAGCATTTT
TRBV7-2,NA,15,TRBJ2-7,NA,CASSLAGLTSYEQYF,TGTGCCAGCAGCTTAGCCGGACTAACCTCCTACGAGCAGTACTTC
TRBV4-3,NA,16,TRBJ1-6,TRBD1,CASSQDVGQYNSPLHF,TGCGCCAGCAGCCAAGATGTGGGACAGTATAATTCACCCCTCCACTTT
TRBV30,once,13,TRBJ2-3,NA,CAWSVLTTDTQYF,TGTGCCTGGAGTGTATTAACTACAGATACGCAGTATTTT
TRBV15,NA,12,TRBJ2-1,NA,CATSEGYNEQFF,TGTGCCACCAGCGAAGGTTACAATGAGCAGTTCTTC
TRBV5-1,NA,15,TRBJ2-3,NA,CASSPRRPGADTQYF,TGCGCCAGCAGCCCGAGGAGACCTGGGGCAGATACGCAGTATTTT
TRBV5-1,NA,16,TRBJ1-4,TRBD1,CASSVVPGTGFEKLFF,TGCGCCAGCAGCGTCGTACCCGGGACAGGATTCGAAAAACTGTTTTTT
TRBV7-2,NA,13,TRBJ1-2,TRBD1,CASSRQGALGYTF,TGTGCCAGCAGCCGTCAGGGGGCGTTGGGCTACACCTTC
TRBV4-1,NA,16,TRBJ1-5,TRBD1,CASSQAYGRGTQPQHF,TGCGCCAGCAGCCAAGCGTACGGCAGGGGGACTCAGCCCCAGCATTTT
TRBV7-3,once,14,TRBJ2-1,TRBD2,CASSGGTSGTPQFF,TGTGCCAGCAGCGGGGGGACTAGCGGGACTCCGCAGTTCTTC
TRBV18,once,14,TRBJ2-2,NA,CASSPDRDPGELFF,TGTGCCAGCTCACCAGACCGGGACCCCGGGGAGCTGTTTTTT
TRBV2,NA,15,TRBJ1-5,NA,CASSAEVMSAQPQHF,TGTGCCAGCAGTGCCGAGGTTATGTCAGCTCAGCCCCAGCATTTT
TRBV7-9,once,15,TRBJ1-1,TRBD1,CASRHRDRGWTEAFF,TGTGCCAGCAGACACCGGGACAGGGGTTGGACTGAAGCTTTCTTT
TRBV19,NA,15,TRBJ2-5,TRBD2,CASSILAGVRETQYF,TGTGCCAGTAGTATACTAGCGGGGGTGCGCGAGACCCAGTACTTC
TRBV6-2/TRBV6-3,NA,15,TRBJ2-3,NA,CASSFGTRKPDTQYF,TGTGCCAGCAGTTTTGGGACAAGAAAGCCAGATACGCAGTATTTT
TRBV7-2,NA,16,TRBJ2-4,NA,CASSPGSGAVGNIQYF,TGTGCCAGCAGCCCAGGTTCGGGGGCGGTGGGAAACATTCAGTACTTC